These 20 T cell receptor beta chains originate from one sample sequenced in a study of response to subunit inactivated influenza vaccine. TCRdb re-analysed the RT-PCR reads in MiXCR, keeping a single row per CDR3 protein. In the table there are roughly 520,000 distinct CDR3 sequences, about 25% of which are singletons. The material sequenced was CD4+ T cells sorted from PBMCs, taken 5 days after vaccination. Every receptor here comes from a man aged 45-60 years who received an inactivated influenza vaccine.

The chain has TRBV25-1 and TRBJ2-7, with TRBD1 matching 9 bases. Germline V CDR1 and CDR2: MGHDK, SYGVNS. V gave up 7 bases and J gave up 9 bases; unmatched junction bases: 10. The CDR3 runs 13 residues. DNA of the CDR3: TGTGCCAGCAACCCGGGACAGGGTGATTGGCAGTACTTC. This translates into CASNPGQGDWQYF.

This clonotype was found a few times. V and J are TRBV14 and TRBJ1-2, with a weak D call TRBD1 (5 bases). The germline gives CDR1 SGHDN, CDR2 FVKESK. V lost 4 bases to trimming and J lost 3 bases, with 15 bases between them. This CDR3 is 15 amino acids long. CDR3 region: CASSPWKGRDYGYTF. Written as DNA, the CDR3 is TGTGCCAGCAGCCCTTGGAAGGGCAGGGACTATGGCTACACCTTC.

V usage is TRBV20-1 and J usage is TRBJ2-2, with D possibly being TRBD2 (6 bases). CDR1 is DFQATT, CDR2 SNEGSKA, per germline (reference sequence). The CDR3 loop spans 15 amino acids. The V and J ends lost 0 bases and 5 bases respectively, with 13 bases between them. CDR3 amino acids: CSAREEGIGTGELFF. In nucleotides, the CDR3 is TGCAGTGCTAGAGAGGAGGGTATAGGGACCGGGGAGCTGTTTTTT.

The chain combines TRBV2 with TRBJ1-5; perhaps TRBD1 as D (5 bases). V was clipped by 6 bases and J by 10 bases, with 19 bases between them. Germline values: CDR1 SNHLY, CDR2 FYNNEI. There are 14 residues in the CDR3. CDR3 DNA: TGTGCCAGCAGCGCCGGGGTAGGGGAATATCCCCAGCATTTT. The encoded protein is CASSAGVGEYPQHF.

The V and J genes are TRBV20-1 and TRBJ1-5, with 11 bases fitting TRBD1. CDR1 DFQATT and CDR2 SNEGSKA come from the germline V gene (reference sequence). This CDR3 is built from 17 residues. V lost 0 bases, J lost 6 bases, and 10 bases stayed unmatched. The CDR3 DNA sequence: TGCAGTGCTAGAGATGGTAAGAGGACAGGGGGCACTCAGCCCCAGCATTTT. This sequence encodes CSARDGKRTGGTQPQHF.

The chain links TRBV2 to TRBJ1-2; unclear D gene. Germline CDR1 and CDR2: SNHLY and FYNNEI. CDR3 length: 15 amino acids. The V gene lost 4 bases and the J gene lost 5 bases, with 17 bases spanning the gap. The CDR3: CASSGRGTSIYGYTF. CDR3 DNA: TGTGCCAGCAGTGGCCGTGGCACCAGTATTTATGGCTACACCTTC.

The chain employs TRBV7-6 and TRBJ2-1, with a weak D call TRBD1 (5 bases). Germline values: CDR1 SGHVS, CDR2 FNYEAQ. Deletions cut 2 bases from V and 4 bases from J, with 9 bases between. This CDR3 region has 14 residues. The CDR3: CASSLPDRYNEQFF. The CDR3 nucleotides are TGTGCCAGCAGCTTACCCGACAGATACAATGAGCAGTTCTTC.

Only a few counts were recorded for this clonotype. The chain links TRBV7-2 to TRBJ2-1; 8 nucleotides align to TRBD1. CDR3 length equals 14 residues. The germline V gene encodes CDR1 SGHTA and CDR2 FQGNSA. J lost 3 bases, V lost 8 bases, and 6 bases had no gene match. DNA for the CDR3: TGTGCCAGCTTGAAACAGGGGGGCTACAATGAGCAGTTCTTC. It specifies CASLKQGGYNEQFF.

A few counts support this clonotype. The rearrangement uses TRBV7-7 and TRBJ2-2; 9 bases are shared with TRBD2. The V gene end was trimmed by 0 bases and the J gene end by 0 bases; junction bases not matched to a gene: 2. The CDR3 is made up of 17 amino acids. Germline-derived CDR1 and CDR2 are SSHAT and FNYEAQ (reference sequence). The CDR3 DNA sequence: TGTGCCAGCAGCTTAGCGCTAGCGGGAACGAACACCGGGGAGCTGTTTTTT. It encodes CASSLALAGTNTGELFF.

This clonotype was seen many times. This chain uses TRBV12-3 or TRBV12-4 with TRBJ2-2; D call uncertain. The V and J ends lost 6 bases and 0 bases respectively, with 8 bases between them. The CDR3 covers 14 residues. CDR3 sequence: CASRTNANTGELFF. CDR3 DNA: TGTGCCAGCAGGACCAACGCGAACACCGGGGAGCTGTTTTTT.

A few counts support this clonotype. V gene TRBV12-3 or TRBV12-4 combines with J gene TRBJ1-1; TRBD1 might be the D (5 bases). Trimming shortened V by 4 bases and J by 4 bases, and 10 bases separated the two germline ends. The CDR3 is made up of 13 amino acids. Written as DNA, the CDR3 is TGTGCCAGCAGTTGGGGCAGGGCCACTGAAGCTTTCTTT. It codes for CASSWGRATEAFF.

The CDR3: CAISETRQGRSSNYGYTF. The CDR3 nucleotides read TGTGCCATCAGTGAGACCCGACAGGGGCGATCTTCTAACTATGGCTACACCTTC. The rearrangement joins TRBV10-3 to TRBJ1-2; TRBD1 aligns across 8 bases. V lost 2 bases to trimming and J lost 0 bases; unmatched junction nucleotides: 11. This CDR3 has 18 residues. Germline V gene data show CDR1 as ENHRY and CDR2 as SYGVKD.

This clonotype turned up a few times. The chain couples TRBV3-1 to TRBJ2-7; D call uncertain. Trimming left V 1 base short and J 3 bases short, with 10 bases between. The CDR3 has 14 residues. From germline, CDR1 is LGHDT and CDR2 YNNKEL (reference sequence). The CDR3 DNA reads as TGTGCCAGCAGCCAAGTTTACATACTCTACGAGCAGTACTTC. Protein: CASSQVYILYEQYF.

The chain is built from TRBV10-3 and TRBJ2-7; the D is unclear. The CDR3 consists of 14 residues. CDR1 is ENHRY and CDR2 is SYGVKD in the germline V gene. V dropped 0 bases and J dropped 4 bases, with 10 bases sitting between them. CDR3: CAISESAAYYEQYF. The CDR3 nucleotides are TGTGCCATCAGTGAGTCGGCAGCGTATTACGAGCAGTACTTC.

This clonotype was detected only a few times. The chain recombines TRBV28 with TRBJ2-3; TRBD2 aligns across 8 bases. Trimming at V came to 0 bases and at J to 5 bases, leaving 7 bases not matched to a gene. There are 16 residues in the CDR3. The germline CDR1 and CDR2 sequences are MDHEN and SYDVKM. The CDR3 here is CASSLWLAGRVDTQYF. CDR3 DNA: TGTGCCAGCAGTTTATGGCTAGCGGGTCGGGTAGATACGCAGTATTTT.

This clonotype was observed a handful of times. Here the CDR3 DNA reads TGTGCCAGCAGCTCCAGACGGGACAGCCGATACGAGCAGTACTTC. Protein sequence: CASSSRRDSRYEQYF. This chain connects TRBV7-2 to TRBJ2-7, with 7 nucleotides matching TRBD1. From germline, CDR1 is SGHTA and CDR2 FQGNSA. The CDR3 contains 15 residues. V was clipped by 4 bases and J by 4 bases; unmatched bases: 10.

This clonotype was seen more than once but under ten times. CDR3 sequence: CATSRERGGAFF. The CDR3 bases are TGTGCCACCAGCAGAGAGCGGGGGGGAGCTTTCTTT. The rearrangement links TRBV15 to TRBJ1-1, with D tentatively TRBD1 (5 bases). Germline values: CDR1 LNHNV, CDR2 YYDKDF (reference sequence). Trimming removed 0 bases at V and 10 bases at J, with 9 bases between. The length of the CDR3 is 12 residues.

The J gene is TRBJ2-7, the V gene TRBV6-1, with D hard to call. Germline V lookup: CDR1 MNHNS, CDR2 SASEGT. The CDR3 runs 13 residues. V was pared by 6 bases and J by 2 bases, with 11 bases between. CDR3 nucleotide sequence: TGTGCCAGCAGGCGTACACTAACCTACGAGCAGTACTTC. It is translated as CASRRTLTYEQYF.

The chain uses TRBV6-2 or TRBV6-3 and TRBJ2-4; D could derive from TRBD1 or TRBD2 (5 bases each). Germline lookup yields CDR1 MNHEY and CDR2 SVGEGT. The CDR3 loop spans 12 amino acids. V was trimmed by 4 bases and J by 14 bases, leaving 15 bases between them. This chain's CDR3 is CASSLSPGRKYF. As DNA, the CDR3 is TGTGCCAGCAGTTTATCTCCGGGACGGAAGTACTTC.

This clonotype has more than one count but fewer than ten. The chain employs TRBV27 and TRBJ2-7; 7 bases match TRBD1. V gave up 5 bases and J gave up 2 bases; unmatched junction bases: 6. Germline V gene lookup returns CDR1 MNHEY and CDR2 SMNVEV (reference sequence). The CDR3 extends over 14 amino acids. As DNA, the CDR3 is TGTGCCAGCAGTCCGGACAGGACCACCTACGAGCAGTACTTC. This sequence encodes CASSPDRTTYEQYF.